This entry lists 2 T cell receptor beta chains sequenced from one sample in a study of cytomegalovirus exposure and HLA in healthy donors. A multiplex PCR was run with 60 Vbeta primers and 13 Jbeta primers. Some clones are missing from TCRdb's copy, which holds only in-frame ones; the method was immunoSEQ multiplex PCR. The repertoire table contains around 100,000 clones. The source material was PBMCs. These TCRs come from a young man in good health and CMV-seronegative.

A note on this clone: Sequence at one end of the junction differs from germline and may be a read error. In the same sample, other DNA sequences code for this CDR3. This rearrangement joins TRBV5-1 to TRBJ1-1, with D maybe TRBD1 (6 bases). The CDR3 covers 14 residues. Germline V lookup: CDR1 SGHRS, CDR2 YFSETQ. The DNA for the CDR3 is TGCGCCAGCGCTAGCGGGGGGCTGGGGACTGAAGCCTTCTTT. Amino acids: CASASGGLGTEAFF. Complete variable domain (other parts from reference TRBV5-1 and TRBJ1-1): KAGVTQTPRYLIKTRGQQVTLSCSPISGHRSVSWYQQTPGQGLQFLFEYFSETQRNKGNFPGRFSGRQFSNSRSEMNVSTLELGDSALYLCASASGGLGTEAFFGQGTRLTVV.

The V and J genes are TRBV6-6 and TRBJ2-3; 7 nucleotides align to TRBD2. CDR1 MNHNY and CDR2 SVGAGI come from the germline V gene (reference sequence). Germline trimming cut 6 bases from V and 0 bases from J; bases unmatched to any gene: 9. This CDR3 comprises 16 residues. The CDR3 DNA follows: TGTGCCAGCAGCTCCGGGAAGCGGGGTAGCACAGATACGCAGTATTTT. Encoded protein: CASSSGKRGSTDTQYF.